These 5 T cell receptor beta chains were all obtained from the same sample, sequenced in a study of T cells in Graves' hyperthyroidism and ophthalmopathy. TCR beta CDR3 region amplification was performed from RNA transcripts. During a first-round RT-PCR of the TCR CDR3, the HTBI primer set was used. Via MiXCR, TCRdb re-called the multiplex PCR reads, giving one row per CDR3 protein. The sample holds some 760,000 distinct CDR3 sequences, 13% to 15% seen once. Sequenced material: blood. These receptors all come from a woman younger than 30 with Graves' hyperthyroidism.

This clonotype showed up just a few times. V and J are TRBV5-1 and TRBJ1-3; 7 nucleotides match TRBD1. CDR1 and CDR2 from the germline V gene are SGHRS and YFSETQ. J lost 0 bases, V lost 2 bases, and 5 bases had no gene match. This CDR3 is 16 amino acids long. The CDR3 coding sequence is TGCGCCAGCAGCTTAACAGGGGATTACTCTGGAAACACCATATATTTT. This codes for CASSLTGDYSGNTIYF.

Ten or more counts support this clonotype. The CDR3 sequence is CASLYGLGQGASGTEAFF. The CDR3 nucleotides are TGTGCCAGCCTCTATGGGTTGGGACAGGGGGCTTCGGGGACTGAAGCTTTCTTT. The rearrangement uses TRBV6-1 and TRBJ1-1, with 12 bases lining up with TRBD1. Trimming removed 8 bases from V and 5 bases from J; junction bases left unmatched: 18. Germline assignment: CDR1 MNHNS and CDR2 SASEGT. The CDR3 covers 18 residues.

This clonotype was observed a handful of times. The CDR3 here is CAIMGMGGRTEAFF. The CDR3 DNA reads TGTGCCATCATGGGGATGGGGGGTAGAACTGAAGCTTTCTTT. J is TRBJ1-1 and V is TRBV10-3, with D tentatively TRBD1 (5 bases). The CDR3 has 14 amino acids. Germline V lookup: CDR1 ENHRY, CDR2 SYGVKD. Between the trimmed V and J ends, which lost 7 bases and 5 bases, there was a span of 17 bases.

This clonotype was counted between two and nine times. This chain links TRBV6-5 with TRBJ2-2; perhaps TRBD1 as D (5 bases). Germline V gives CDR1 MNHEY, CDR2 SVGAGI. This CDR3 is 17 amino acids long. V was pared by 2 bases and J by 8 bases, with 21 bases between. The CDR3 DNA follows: TGTGCCAGCAGTTACAATTGGGGCGCGACCGCCGGAGGGGAGCTGTTTTTT. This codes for CASSYNWGATAGGELFF.

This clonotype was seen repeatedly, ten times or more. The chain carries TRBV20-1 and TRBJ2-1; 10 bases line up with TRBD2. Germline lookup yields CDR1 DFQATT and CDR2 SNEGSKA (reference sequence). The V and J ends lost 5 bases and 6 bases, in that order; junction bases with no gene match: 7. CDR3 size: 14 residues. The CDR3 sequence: CSAVRGLAPNEQFF. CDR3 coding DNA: TGCAGTGCTGTCCGGGGACTAGCGCCCAATGAGCAGTTCTTC.